The T cell receptor beta chain described here comes from a study of blood T cell repertoires in COVID-19. Study context: Sites across the United States, Italy and Spain contributed samples from acute and convalescent COVID-19. The cDNA or gDNA used as material had been derived from T cells, B-cell-depleted T cells, or PBMCs.

The germline V gene encodes CDR1 MNHEY and CDR2 SMNVEV (reference sequence). Between the trimmed V and J ends, which lost 3 bases and 6 bases, there was a span of 9 bases. CDR3 length: 13 amino acids. Source study methods: How many nucleated cells were present was estimated from reference gene primer amplification. Profiling relied on immunoSEQ multiplex PCR, and the TCRdb table lists in-frame clones only, not all of them. V, J and clone size were drawn from that table, and D and trimming were deduced from the DNA. The table shows around 200,000 clones, with roughly 90% occurring only once. The participants were between about 18 and 90 years old and came from some 23 US areas.

V and J are TRBV27 and TRBJ1-5; D not certain. The source material was PBMCs or T cells enriched from blood (not recorded which). The origin of this receptor is a man between 18 and 29 years old with acute COVID-19. DNA for the CDR3: TGTGCCAGCAGTTTCGAGGCGGGTCAGCCCCAGCATTTT. This codes for CASSFEAGQPQHF.